This passage covers 8 T cell receptor beta chains from one sample sequenced in a study of OX40 agonist ivuxolimab in advanced cancers. The table came from immunoSEQ multiplex PCR; TCRdb's copy has only in-frame clones and leaves some out. The sample yields some 19,000 clones, roughly two thirds seen once. Sequences were derived from CD4+ or CD8+ T cells sorted from blood, sampled in a trial of the OX40 agonist ivuxolimab. Source of these receptors: an adult with an advanced solid tumor such as melanoma, head and neck, liver or kidney cancer.

The chain carries TRBV5-1 and TRBJ1-1; 7 bases map to TRBD1. There are 15 residues in the CDR3. From germline, CDR1 is SGHRS and CDR2 YFSETQ. Germline trimming cut 4 bases from V and 2 bases from J; bases unmatched to any gene: 8. The CDR3 loop reads CASSGETGINTEAFF. Written as DNA, the CDR3 is TGCGCCAGCAGCGGGGAGACAGGGATTAACACTGAAGCTTTCTTT.

A single count supports this clone. The rearrangement links TRBV7-8 to TRBJ2-2, with D unclear. V was cut by 2 bases and J by 12 bases, with 10 bases left in between. The CDR3 contains 12 residues. The germline V gene encodes CDR1 SGHVS and CDR2 FQNEAQ. The CDR3 here is CASSLIGGKLFF. CDR3 bases: TGTGCCAGCAGCTTAATCGGCGGCAAGCTGTTTTTT.

By frequency in the sample, this clone is medium-sized. The junction and the germline gene differ at one end; a read error may be behind it. V usage is TRBV7-7 and J usage is TRBJ2-5; 10 positions match TRBD1. The CDR3 loop spans 15 amino acids. Germline V gene sequence: CDR1 SSHAT, CDR2 FNYEAQ (reference sequence). In DNA, the CDR3 is TGTGCTAGCAGCCAGAGGGACAGGGGTATGGAGACCCAGTACTTC. This codes for CASSQRDRGMETQYF.

By frequency in the sample, this clone is medium-sized. The chain has TRBV19 and TRBJ2-7, with D perhaps matching TRBD1 (6 bases). Between the trimmed V and J ends, which lost 5 bases and 3 bases, there was a span of 11 bases. Per germline, CDR1 LNHDA and CDR2 SQIVND (reference sequence). This CDR3 has 13 residues. The CDR3 nucleotides are TGTGCCAGTAGTTCCCCAGGGGTCTACGAGCAGTACTTC. Its translation: CASSSPGVYEQYF.

The rearrangement joins TRBV7-6 to TRBJ1-1; no reliable D call. Germline CDR1 SGHVS, CDR2 FNYEAQ. CDR3 length: 15 residues. Trimming removed 5 bases from V and 5 bases from J, with 18 bases in between. The CDR3 region is CASSPLQGRGTEAFF. CDR3 coding DNA: TGTGCCAGCAGCCCCCTGCAAGGGCGCGGAACTGAAGCTTTCTTT.

The chain joins TRBV5-4 to TRBJ1-2, with a possible D match to TRBD1 (5 bases). This CDR3 has 15 amino acids. Germline V gene data show CDR1 as SGHNT and CDR2 as YYREEE (reference sequence). Trimming cost V 4 bases and J 0 bases, with 13 bases left between them. The CDR3 is CASSLGTATNYGYTF. The DNA for the CDR3 is TGTGCCAGCAGCCTAGGGACGGCGACTAACTATGGCTACACCTTC.

This clone has only a few counts. The CDR3 DNA reads TGTGCCAGCAGCTTACCCCCGACAGGGATGGCCTACGAGCAGTACTTC. Amino acid sequence: CASSLPPTGMAYEQYF. V is TRBV7-2 and J is TRBJ2-7; 7 bases agree with TRBD1. The J segment lost 2 bases and the V segment lost 2 bases, leaving 9 bases of the junction unmatched. The CDR3 is 16 residues long. Germline CDR1 is SGHTA and CDR2 is FQGNSA.

In its sample, this clone was seen a few times. The CDR3 here is CASSGGSGANVLTF. The CDR3 coding sequence is TGTGCCAGCAGTGGGGGCTCTGGGGCCAACGTCCTGACTTTC. The chain combines TRBV27 with TRBJ2-6; D is tentatively TRBD1 or TRBD2 (5 bases each). This CDR3 spans 14 amino acids. The germline gives CDR1 MNHEY, CDR2 SMNVEV (reference sequence). Trimming took off 5 bases at V and 0 bases at J, with 5 bases between the two ends. The whole variable domain, remainder taken from reference TRBV27 and TRBJ2-6, is EAQVTQNPRYLITVTGKKLTVTCSQNMNHEYMSWYRQDPGLGLRQIYYSMNVEVTDKGDVPEGYKVSRKEKRNFPLILESPSPNQTSLYFCASSGGSGANVLTFGAGSRLTVL.